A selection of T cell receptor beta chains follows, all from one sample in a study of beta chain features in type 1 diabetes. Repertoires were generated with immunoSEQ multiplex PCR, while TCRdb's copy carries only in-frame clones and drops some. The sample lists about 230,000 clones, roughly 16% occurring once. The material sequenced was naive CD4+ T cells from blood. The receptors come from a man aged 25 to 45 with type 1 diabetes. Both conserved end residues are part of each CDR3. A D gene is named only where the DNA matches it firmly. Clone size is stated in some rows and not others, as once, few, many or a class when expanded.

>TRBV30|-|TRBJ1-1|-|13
TGTGCCTGGAGATTGAGGGGGGGAACTGAAGCTTTCTTT
CAWRLRGGTEAFF
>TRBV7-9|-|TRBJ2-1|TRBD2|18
TGTGCCAGCAGCTCCCGCCTAGCGGGAGGGTACTCCTACAATGAGCAGTTCTTC
CASSSRLAGGYSYNEQFF
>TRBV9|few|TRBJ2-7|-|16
TGTGCCAGCAGCGTAGGTGGTAGCGCAAACTCCTACGAGCAGTACTTC
CASSVGGSANSYEQYF
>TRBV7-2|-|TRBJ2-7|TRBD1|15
TGTGCCAGCAGCCGTGACAGGGGGCGCGGGTACGAGCAGTACTTC
CASSRDRGRGYEQYF
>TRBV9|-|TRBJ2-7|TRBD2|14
TGTGCCAGCAGCGGAGGAGCGGGAGCCCACGAGCAGTACTTC
CASSGGAGAHEQYF
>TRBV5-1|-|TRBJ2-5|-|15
TGCGCCAGCAGCCCTGGAGGGCTGTCACAAGAGACCCAGTACTTC
CASSPGGLSQETQYF
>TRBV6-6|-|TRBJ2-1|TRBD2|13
TGTGCCAGCAGCCCCGGGACTAGCCTTGAGCAGTTCTTC
CASSPGTSLEQFF
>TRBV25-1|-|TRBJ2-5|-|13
TGTGCCAGCAGTGAAAGTTGGCAGGAGACCCAGTACTTC
CASSESWQETQYF
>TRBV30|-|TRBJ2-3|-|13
TGTGCCTGGGGGATACAGGAGAGGGATACGCAGTATTTT
CAWGIQERDTQYF
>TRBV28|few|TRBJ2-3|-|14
TGTGCCAGCAGGAAGGACCCACCTCGAGATACGCAGTATTTT
CASRKDPPRDTQYF
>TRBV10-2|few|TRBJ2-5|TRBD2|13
TGCGCCAGCAGACCTAGCGGCCAAGAGACCCAGTACTTC
CASRPSGQETQYF
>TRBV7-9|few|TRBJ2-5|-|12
TGTGCCAGCAGCCCACACCAAGAGACCCAGTACTTC
CASSPHQETQYF
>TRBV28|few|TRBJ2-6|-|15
TGTGCCAGTTTTGGATTCGACGCTGGGGCCAACGTCCTGACTTTC
CASFGFDAGANVLTF
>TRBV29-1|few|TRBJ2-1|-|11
TGCAGCGTAGCCGACTCTAATGAGCAGTTCTTC
CSVADSNEQFF
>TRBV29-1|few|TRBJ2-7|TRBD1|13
TGCAGCGTTCGGGACAGTAACCCCTACGAGCAGTACTTC
CSVRDSNPYEQYF
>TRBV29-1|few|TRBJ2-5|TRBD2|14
TGCAGCACCGGACTAGCGGGCATACAAGAGACCCAGTACTTC
CSTGLAGIQETQYF
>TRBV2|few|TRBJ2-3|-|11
TGTGCCAGCAGTCCAACAGATACGCAGTATTTT
CASSPTDTQYF
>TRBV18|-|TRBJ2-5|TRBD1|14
TGTGCCAGCTCACCGGACAGGGGCATGAAGACCCAGTACTTC
CASSPDRGMKTQYF
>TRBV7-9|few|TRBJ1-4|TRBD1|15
TGTGCCAGCAGCCCAGGGGGCTCCACTAATGAAAAACTGTTTTTT
CASSPGGSTNEKLFF
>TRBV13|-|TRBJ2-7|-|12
TGTGCCAGCAGCGCCCGGGACTTCGAGCAGTACTTC
CASSARDFEQYF
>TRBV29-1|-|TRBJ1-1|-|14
TGCAGCGTTGAAGGGTTGAGGATGAACACTGAAGCTTTCTTT
CSVEGLRMNTEAFF
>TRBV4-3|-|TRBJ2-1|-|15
TGCGCCAGCAGCCAAGGAGCGGGCAACTACAATGAGCAGTTCTTC
CASSQGAGNYNEQFF
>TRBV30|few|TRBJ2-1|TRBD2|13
TGTGCCCTTAGGAGCGGGAATAACAATGAGCAGTTCTTC
CALRSGNNNEQFF
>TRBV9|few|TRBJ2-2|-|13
TGTGCCAGCAGCTATCGCGTTACCGGGGAGCTGTTTTTT
CASSYRVTGELFF
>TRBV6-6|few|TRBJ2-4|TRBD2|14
TGTGCCAGCATAGCGGGAGAGAACAAAAACATTCAGTACTTC
CASIAGENKNIQYF
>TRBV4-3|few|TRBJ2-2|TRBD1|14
TGCGCCAGCAGCCACACAGGGGGTACCGGGGAGCTGTTTTTT
CASSHTGGTGELFF
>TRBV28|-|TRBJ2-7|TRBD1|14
TGTGCCAGCAGCTCTCCCGGGACAGGGTACGAGCAGTACTTC
CASSSPGTGYEQYF
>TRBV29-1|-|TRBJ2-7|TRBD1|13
TGCAGCGTGACTAACAGGGGATCGGCCGAGCAGTACTTC
CSVTNRGSAEQYF
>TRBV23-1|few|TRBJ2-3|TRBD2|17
TGCGCCAGCAGTCTTTACTCCGGGACTACACACACAGATACGCAGTATTTT
CASSLYSGTTHTDTQYF
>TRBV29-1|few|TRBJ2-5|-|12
TGCAGCGTTGAAAATACTGGTGAGACCCAGTACTTC
CSVENTGETQYF
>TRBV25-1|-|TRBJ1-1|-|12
TGTGCCAGCAGTGAAGTGCGGGGTGAAGCTTTCTTT
CASSEVRGEAFF
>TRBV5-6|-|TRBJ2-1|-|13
TGTGCCAGCGGGAACCCGAACGACAATGAGCAGTTCTTC
CASGNPNDNEQFF
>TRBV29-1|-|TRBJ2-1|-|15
TGCAGCGTTGTAAGGGCATCATCTACCTACAATGAGCAGTTCTTC
CSVVRASSTYNEQFF
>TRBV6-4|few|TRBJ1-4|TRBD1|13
TGTGCCAGCAGACAGGGGGCTAATGAAAAACTGTTTTTT
CASRQGANEKLFF
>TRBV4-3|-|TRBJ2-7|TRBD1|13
TGCGCCAGCAGATTACAGGGGTCCGACGAGCAGTACTTC
CASRLQGSDEQYF
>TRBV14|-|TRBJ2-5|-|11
TGTGCCAGCAGCGTGGGAGAGACCCAGTACTTC
CASSVGETQYF
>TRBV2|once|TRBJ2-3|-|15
TGTGCCAGCAGTGCTCAGCGGGTCAGCACAGATACGCAGTATTTT
CASSAQRVSTDTQYF
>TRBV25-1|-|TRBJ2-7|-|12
TGTGCCAGCAGTGAAAGTTCCGAGGGGCAGTACTTC
CASSESSEGQYF
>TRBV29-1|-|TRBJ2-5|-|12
TGCAGCGTTGAAGAAAGCGGAGAGACCCAGTACTTC
CSVEESGETQYF
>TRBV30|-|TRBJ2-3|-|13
TGTGCCTGGAGTCCACGGGCAACAGATACGCAGTATTTT
CAWSPRATDTQYF
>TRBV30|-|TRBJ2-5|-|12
TGTGCCTGGAGTGTAACGGGAGAGACCCAGTACTTC
CAWSVTGETQYF
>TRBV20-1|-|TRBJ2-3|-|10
TGCAGTGTCGACACAGATACGCAGTATTTT
CSVDTDTQYF
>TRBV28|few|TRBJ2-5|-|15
TGTGCCAGCAGTCGGGAGGGGGACAGGGCCGAGACCCAGTACTTC
CASSREGDRAETQYF
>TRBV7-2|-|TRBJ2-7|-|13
TGTGCCAGCAGCCCCCCCGCTTTCTACGAGCAGTACTTC
CASSPPAFYEQYF
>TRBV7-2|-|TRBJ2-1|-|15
TGTGCCAGCAGCTTAGTGTGGGGATCTTACAATGAGCAGTTCTTC
CASSLVWGSYNEQFF
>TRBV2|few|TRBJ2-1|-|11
TGTGCCAGCAGTCCGTACAATGAGCAGTTCTTC
CASSPYNEQFF
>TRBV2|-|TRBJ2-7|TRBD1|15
TGTGCCAGCAGGCCTCTGGGGACAGGGCCCTACGAGCAGTACTTC
CASRPLGTGPYEQYF
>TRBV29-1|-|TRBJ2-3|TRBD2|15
TGCAGCGGTGTGGCTAGCGGGAACCCCACAGATACGCAGTATTTT
CSGVASGNPTDTQYF
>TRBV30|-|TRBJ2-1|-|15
TGTGCCTGGAGTGCGGCGCGGGGTTTTACAGGAGAGCAGTTCTTC
CAWSAARGFTGEQFF
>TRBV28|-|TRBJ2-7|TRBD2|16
TGTGCCAGCAGTTTACCCTCAGCTAGCGGGAGAAACGAGCAGTACTTC
CASSLPSASGRNEQYF
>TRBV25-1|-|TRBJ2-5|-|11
TGTGCCAGCCCTTCTTTAGAGACCCAGTACTTC
CASPSLETQYF
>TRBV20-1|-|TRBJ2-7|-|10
TGCAGTGCTCTCTTCTACAACCAGTACTTC
CSALFYNQYF
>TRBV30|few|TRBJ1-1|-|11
TGTGCCTGGAAAGTGAACACTGAAGCTTTCTTT
CAWKVNTEAFF
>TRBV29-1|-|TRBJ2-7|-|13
TGCAGCGTTCGGGCCGACCAATACCACGAGCAGTACTTC
CSVRADQYHEQYF
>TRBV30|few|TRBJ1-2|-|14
TGTGCCTGGACCCGGGGATTAGCTAACTATGGCTACACCTTC
CAWTRGLANYGYTF
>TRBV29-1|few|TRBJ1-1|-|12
TGCAGCGTCCAAGGGGAGGGGACTGAAGCTTTCTTT
CSVQGEGTEAFF
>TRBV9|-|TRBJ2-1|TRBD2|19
TGTGCCAGCAGCGTAGTCGGGCTAGCGGGAGCCCCCGACTACAATGAGCAGTTCTTC
CASSVVGLAGAPDYNEQFF
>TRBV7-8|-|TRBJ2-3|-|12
TGTGCCAGCAGCTCGGGTGGAGATACGCAGTATTTT
CASSSGGDTQYF
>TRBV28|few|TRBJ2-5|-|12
TGTGCCAGCGGGAGCAATGGAGAGACCCAGTACTTC
CASGSNGETQYF
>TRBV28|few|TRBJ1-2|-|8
TGTGCCAGTGGAACTATCACCTTC
CASGTITF